This TCR beta chain was profiled in a study of blood T cell repertoires in COVID-19. Study information: Material from acute and convalescent COVID-19 was sourced from the United States, Italy and Spain. PBMCs, B-cell-depleted T cells, or T cells provided the cDNA or gDNA that made up the material.

The CDR3 contains 14 residues. Germline V gene data show CDR1 as MNHEY and CDR2 as SVGEGT. The ends lost 6 bases at V and 4 bases at J; junction bases unmatched: 5. Participants were aged about 18 to 100 years from around 26 US areas. In the original analysis: Scientists estimated how many nucleated cells there were by amplifying reference gene primers. Repertoires were generated with immunoSEQ multiplex PCR, while TCRdb's copy carries only in-frame clones and drops some. The V and J calls and clone size were taken over from that table, and D and trimming were inferred from the DNA. The sample has some 210,000 clones, about 91% seen once. This clone has only one observation.

The chain employs TRBV6-2 or TRBV6-3 and TRBJ2-7; 11 positions match TRBD2. The clonotype was recovered from a man aged 18-30 years with acute COVID-19. Sequencing was done on a sample of PBMCs or T cells enriched from blood (not recorded which). The CDR3 loop is CASRPTSGSYEQYF. Written as DNA, the CDR3 is TGTGCCAGCAGACCTACTAGCGGGAGTTACGAGCAGTACTTC.